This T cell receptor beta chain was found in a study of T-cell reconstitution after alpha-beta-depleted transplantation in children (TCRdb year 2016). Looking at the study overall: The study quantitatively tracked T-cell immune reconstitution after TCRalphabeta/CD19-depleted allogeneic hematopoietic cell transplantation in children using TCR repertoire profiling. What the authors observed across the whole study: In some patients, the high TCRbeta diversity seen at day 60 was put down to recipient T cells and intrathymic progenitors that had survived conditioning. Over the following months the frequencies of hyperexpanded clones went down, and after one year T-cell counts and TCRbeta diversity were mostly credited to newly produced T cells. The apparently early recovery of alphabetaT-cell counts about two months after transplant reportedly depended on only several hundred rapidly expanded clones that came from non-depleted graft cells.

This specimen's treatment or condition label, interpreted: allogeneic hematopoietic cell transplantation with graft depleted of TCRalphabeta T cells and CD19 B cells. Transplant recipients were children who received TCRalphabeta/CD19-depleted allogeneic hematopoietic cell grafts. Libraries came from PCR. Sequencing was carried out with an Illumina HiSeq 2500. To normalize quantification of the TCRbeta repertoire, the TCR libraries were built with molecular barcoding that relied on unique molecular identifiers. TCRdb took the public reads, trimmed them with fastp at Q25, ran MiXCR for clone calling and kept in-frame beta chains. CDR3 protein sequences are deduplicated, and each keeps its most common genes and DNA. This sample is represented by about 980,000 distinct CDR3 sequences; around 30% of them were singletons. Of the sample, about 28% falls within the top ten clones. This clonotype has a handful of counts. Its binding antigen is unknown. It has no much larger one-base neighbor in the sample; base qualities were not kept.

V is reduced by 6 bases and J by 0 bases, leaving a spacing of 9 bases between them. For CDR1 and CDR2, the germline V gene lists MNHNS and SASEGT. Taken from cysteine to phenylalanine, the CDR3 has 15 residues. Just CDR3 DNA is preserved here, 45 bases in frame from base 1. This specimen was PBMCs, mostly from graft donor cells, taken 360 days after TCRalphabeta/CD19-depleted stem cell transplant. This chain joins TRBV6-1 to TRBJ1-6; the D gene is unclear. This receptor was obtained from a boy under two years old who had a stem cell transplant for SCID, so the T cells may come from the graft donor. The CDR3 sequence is CASSRESSYNSPLHF. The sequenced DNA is TGTGCCAGCAGCCGAGAAAGCTCCTATAATTCACCCCTCCACTTT.